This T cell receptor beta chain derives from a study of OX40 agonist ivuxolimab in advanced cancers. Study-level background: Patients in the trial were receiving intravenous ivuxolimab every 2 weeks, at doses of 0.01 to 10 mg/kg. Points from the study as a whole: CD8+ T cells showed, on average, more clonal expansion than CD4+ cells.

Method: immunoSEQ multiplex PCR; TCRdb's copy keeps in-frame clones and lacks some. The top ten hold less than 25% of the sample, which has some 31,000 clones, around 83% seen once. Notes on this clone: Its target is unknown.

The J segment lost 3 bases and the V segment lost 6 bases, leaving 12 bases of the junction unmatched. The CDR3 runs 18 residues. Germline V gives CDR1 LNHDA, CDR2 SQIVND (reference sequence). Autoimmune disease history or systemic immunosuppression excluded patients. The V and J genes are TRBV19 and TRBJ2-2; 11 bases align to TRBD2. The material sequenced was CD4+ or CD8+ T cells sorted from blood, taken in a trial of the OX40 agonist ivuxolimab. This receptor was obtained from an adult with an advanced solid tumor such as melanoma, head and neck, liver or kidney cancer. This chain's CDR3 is CASSLLAGATFHTGELFF. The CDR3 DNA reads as TGTGCCAGTAGCCTACTAGCGGGGGCGACCTTCCACACCGGGGAGCTGTTTTTT.